The 27 T cell receptor beta chains given below trace back to one sample, sequenced in a study of early T cells in non-severe SARS-CoV-2 infection listed by TCRdb under 2021. The protocol used for the library was 5' RACE. Sequencing relied on a NextSeq 500. Clones were called with MiXCR by TCRdb after fastp trimmed the public reads at Q25, and only in-frame beta chains were retained. Each record represents a unique CDR3 protein, reported with the most common genes and DNA among its rows. The sample yields tens of thousands of distinct CDR3 sequences; approximately 9.7% were counted once. Around 20% of the sample belongs to the ten largest clones. What was sequenced was whole blood. Receptors originate from an adult who was a healthcare worker with PCR-confirmed SARS-CoV-2 infection or an uninfected control (not recorded which).

Only a few counts were recorded for this clonotype. The V call is TRBV12-3 or TRBV12-4, the J call TRBJ2-2; 9 nucleotides align to TRBD2. This CDR3 has 15 amino acids. Trimming cost V 7 bases and J 3 bases; bases outside gene matches: 6. CDR3 in amino acids: CASTTSGFYTGELFF. The CDR3 DNA reads as TGTGCCAGCACCACTAGCGGGTTTTACACCGGGGAGCTGTTTTTT.

This clonotype was found many times. The chain couples TRBV9 to TRBJ2-2, with D perhaps given as TRBD1 or TRBD2 (5 bases each). Germline CDR1 SGDLS, CDR2 YYNGEE. V shed 0 bases and J shed 4 bases, with 13 bases lying between them. The CDR3 extends over 16 amino acids. CDR3 protein: CASSVVDGTLTGELFF. Written as DNA, the CDR3 is TGTGCCAGCAGCGTAGTTGATGGGACCCTCACCGGGGAGCTGTTTTTT.

This clonotype showed up just a few times. The genes are TRBV5-4 and TRBJ2-7, with D perhaps assigned TRBD1 or TRBD2 (6 bases each). V was shortened by 1 base and J by 2 bases, with 10 bases between the two germline ends. Germline CDR1 SGHNT, CDR2 YYREEE (reference sequence). The CDR3 sequence is 14 residues long. CDR3 DNA sequence: TGTGCCAGCAGCTTGACAGGGAGGCCCTACGAGCAGTACTTC. Protein product: CASSLTGRPYEQYF. Supplemented by reference TRBV5-4 and TRBJ2-7, the full variable domain reads ETGVTQSPTHLIKTRGQQVTLRCSSQSGHNTVSWYQQALGQGPQFIFQYYREEENGRGNFPPRFSGLQFPNYSSELNVNALELDDSALYLCASSLTGRPYEQYFGPGTRLTVT.

This clonotype was detected ten times or more. The rearrangement uses TRBV4-2 and TRBJ1-4; possibly TRBD1 for D (6 bases). The length of the CDR3 is 14 residues. Trimming shortened V by 4 bases and J by 13 bases, and 19 bases separated the two germline ends. Germline V gene data show CDR1 as LGHNA and CDR2 as YNFKEQ. In DNA, the CDR3 is TGTGCCAGCAGCCTCTCCGGGACACCGGGCGGACTGTTTTTT. Translation: CASSLSGTPGGLFF.

The rearrangement uses TRBV30 and TRBJ2-5, with D possibly TRBD2 on 5 matching bases. CDR1 is GTSNPN, CDR2 SVGIG, per germline (reference sequence). Trimming cost V 2 bases and J 4 bases, with 8 bases left between them. CDR3 length: 12 amino acids. The CDR3 sequence is CAWSKSGETQYF. CDR3 nucleotides: TGTGCCTGGAGTAAAAGCGGAGAGACCCAGTACTTC.

CDR3 amino acids: CASSSGGQNYGYTF. CDR3 nucleotides: TGTGCCAGCAGCTCCGGGGGGCAGAACTATGGCTACACCTTC. The chain carries TRBV12-3 or TRBV12-4 and TRBJ1-2, with D possibly matching TRBD1 (6 bases). The CDR3 covers 14 residues. With 6 bases removed from V and 2 bases from J, the gap between germline ends came to 13 bases.

This clonotype was seen at least ten times. The rearrangement uses TRBV2 and TRBJ2-1, with D possibly TRBD1 on 6 matching bases. The CDR3 consists of 14 residues. V lost 3 bases to trimming and J lost 7 bases, with 13 bases between them. Germline V lookup: CDR1 SNHLY, CDR2 FYNNEI. The CDR3 DNA reads TGTGCCAGCAGTGATGTGACCAGGGGAAATGAGCAGTTCTTC. Amino acids: CASSDVTRGNEQFF.

This clonotype showed up just a few times. The chain couples TRBV5-1 to TRBJ2-5; weak D call: TRBD1 (5 bases). The germline V and J ends were trimmed by 5 bases and 5 bases, with 13 bases remaining between them. The CDR3 runs 13 residues. Germline V CDR1 and CDR2: SGHRS, YFSETQ. CDR3 coding DNA: TGCGCCAGCAGTAAGCAGGGCGAGGAGACCCAGTACTTC. As protein: CASSKQGEETQYF.

This sequence joins TRBV12-3 or TRBV12-4 and TRBJ1-1, with 7 nucleotides matching TRBD1. The CDR3 has 15 residues. With 6 bases clipped from V and 0 bases from J, the junction kept 7 bases outside the gene matches. CDR3 region: CASSPLDRLNTEAFF. CDR3 nucleotide sequence: TGTGCCAGCAGCCCCTTGGACAGGTTGAACACTGAAGCTTTCTTT.

The chain uses TRBV5-1 and TRBJ2-3; D might be TRBD1 (6 bases). V gave up 2 bases and J gave up 0 bases, with 10 bases separating them. This CDR3 is 15 amino acids long. In germline, CDR1 is SGHRS, CDR2 YFSETQ. CDR3 nucleotide sequence: TGCGCCAGCAGCTTTGACGGACAGAGCACAGATACGCAGTATTTT. This gives the protein CASSFDGQSTDTQYF.

This clonotype was observed a handful of times. This chain uses TRBV2 with TRBJ2-1, with D possibly TRBD2 on 5 matching bases. The V end was cut by 6 bases, the J end by 7 bases, with 10 bases between. The V gene's germline CDR1 is SNHLY and CDR2 FYNNEI. The CDR3 totals 12 residues. CDR3 sequence reads: CASSTGGNEQFF. The CDR3 nucleotides read TGTGCCAGCAGCACGGGCGGGAATGAGCAGTTCTTC.

The sample holds a few counts of this clonotype. V is TRBV7-6 and J is TRBJ2-7, with D unresolved. V gave up 5 bases and J gave up 3 bases, with 11 bases separating them. Per germline, CDR1 SGHVS and CDR2 FNYEAQ. The CDR3 runs 13 residues. The CDR3 DNA follows: TGTGCCAGCAGCCCCCCGGGTCGCTACGAGCAGTACTTC. The encoded protein is CASSPPGRYEQYF.

Ten or more counts support this clonotype. The J gene is TRBJ2-5, the V gene TRBV5-1; D remains unclear. V was trimmed by 3 bases and J by 3 bases, leaving 9 bases between them. The germline CDR1 and CDR2 sequences are SGHRS and YFSETQ. The CDR3 totals 13 residues. CDR3 region: CASSSNGEETQYF. Here the CDR3 DNA reads TGCGCCAGCAGCTCTAATGGAGAAGAGACCCAGTACTTC.

Only a few counts were recorded for this clonotype. The V gene is TRBV5-1, the J gene TRBJ2-3, with TRBD2 matching 10 bases. The CDR3 runs to 16 residues. The germline gives CDR1 SGHRS, CDR2 YFSETQ. The V and J ends lost 4 bases and 5 bases, in that order; junction bases with no gene match: 10. The CDR3 DNA reads TGCGCCAGCAGCGCGGAGCCTAGCGGGGGAGAAGATACGCAGTATTTT. Translation: CASSAEPSGGEDTQYF.

A few counts support this clonotype. This sequence joins TRBV27 and TRBJ2-2; D unclear. The CDR3 consists of 13 residues. Germline values: CDR1 MNHEY, CDR2 SMNVEV (reference sequence). Between the trimmed V and J ends, which lost 5 bases and 4 bases, there was a span of 8 bases. Here the CDR3 reads CASSPSGTGELFF. CDR3 nucleotide sequence: TGTGCCAGCAGTCCTTCGGGCACCGGGGAGCTGTTTTTT.

This clonotype was detected many times. The V and J genes are TRBV19 and TRBJ2-2; D possibly corresponds to TRBD1 (6 bases). Germline CDR1 reads LNHDA; CDR2 reads SQIVND (reference sequence). V was shortened by 10 bases and J by 4 bases, with 19 bases between the two germline ends. The CDR3 has 15 amino acids. The CDR3, as DNA: TGTGCCACTAAAGTACCGGGACAATCCACCGGGGAGCTGTTTTTT. Amino acids: CATKVPGQSTGELFF.

This clonotype was seen at least ten times. The J gene is TRBJ1-2, the V gene TRBV19; 7 nucleotides line up with TRBD1. From germline, CDR1 is LNHDA and CDR2 SQIVND (reference sequence). CDR3 length: 14 residues. The ends lost 7 bases at V and 4 bases at J; junction bases unmatched: 9. In DNA, the CDR3 is TGTGCCAGTAAGGAGGGGGCCGGAATCTATGGCTACACCTTC. It codes for CASKEGAGIYGYTF.

The chain has TRBV7-9 and TRBJ2-1; TRBD1 matches 10 bases. Unmatched junction bases numbered 7, after V lost 3 bases and J lost 8 bases. The CDR3 spans 15 residues. In germline, CDR1 is SEHNR, CDR2 FQNEAQ (reference sequence). Here the CDR3 reads CASSFTTGGIDEQFF. CDR3 in DNA: TGTGCCAGCAGCTTTACGACAGGGGGCATCGATGAGCAGTTCTTC.

This chain joins TRBV5-1 and TRBJ1-2; 7 nucleotides agree with TRBD1. Germline assignment: CDR1 SGHRS and CDR2 YFSETQ. V shed 3 bases, J shed 6 bases, and the junction held 5 bases outside the gene matches. The CDR3 contains 13 residues. The CDR3 bases are TGCGCCAGCAGCTCTGCAGGGGGTGATGGCTACACCTTC. Translating gives CASSSAGGDGYTF. Looking up the rest from reference TRBV5-1 and TRBJ1-2 gives the full variable domain: KAGVTQTPRYLIKTRGQQVTLSCSPISGHRSVSWYQQTPGQGLQFLFEYFSETQRNKGNFPGRFSGRQFSNSRSEMNVSTLELGDSALYLCASSSAGGDGYTFGSGTRLTVV.

This clonotype showed up just a few times. CDR3 nucleotides: TGTGCCAGCAGCCCCTATCATCGAGAGGGGCCTTTCTTT. This sequence encodes CASSPYHREGPFF. V and J are TRBV3-1 and TRBJ1-1, with D perhaps TRBD1 (5 bases). Germline V lookup: CDR1 LGHDT, CDR2 YNNKEL (reference sequence). This CDR3 has 13 amino acids. With 4 bases removed from V and 12 bases from J, the gap between germline ends came to 18 bases.

In its sample, this clonotype was seen many times. This chain joins TRBV19 and TRBJ2-2; no firm D call. The CDR3 length is 14 residues. The germline V gene encodes CDR1 LNHDA and CDR2 SQIVND (reference sequence). Trimming removed 10 bases from V and 5 bases from J, with 17 bases in between. The CDR3 here is CATQVGLETGELFF. CDR3 coding DNA: TGTGCCACTCAAGTGGGTTTAGAAACCGGGGAGCTGTTTTTT.

As to this clonotype: Sequence at one end of the junction differs from germline and may be a read error. The rearrangement joins TRBV7-6 to TRBJ2-2, with TRBD2 as a possible D gene (5 bases). The germline V gene has CDR1 SGHVS and CDR2 FNYEAQ. This CDR3 region has 16 residues. The CDR3 nucleotides read TGTGCCAGCAGCCCTAGCTCAGCGGCGAACACCGGCGAGCTGTTTTTT. Its protein product is CASSPSSAANTGELFF.

This clonotype occurred many times. The V and J genes are TRBV6-1 and TRBJ1-6, with D tentatively TRBD1 (6 bases). The CDR3 is made up of 18 amino acids. CDR1 is MNHNS, CDR2 SASEGT, per germline. V dropped 0 bases and J dropped 6 bases, with 18 bases sitting between them. CDR3 DNA sequence: TGTGCCAGCAGTGAAGCGCTTTTCTCGGACAGCGTTAATTCACCCCTCCACTTT. The encoded protein is CASSEALFSDSVNSPLHF.

This chain uses TRBV7-9 with TRBJ2-1; 10 nucleotides line up with TRBD2. J gave up 8 bases and V 3 bases, and 4 bases lay outside the gene matches. CDR1 and CDR2 (germline): SEHNR, FQNEAQ (reference sequence). The CDR3 covers 14 residues. The CDR3 DNA is TGTGCCAGCAGCTTCCTAGCGGGGGTCGATGAGCAGTTCTTC. The encoded protein is CASSFLAGVDEQFF.

This clonotype showed up many times. The chain links TRBV5-5 to TRBJ2-1; 7 bases map to TRBD2. Germline V gives CDR1 SGHKS, CDR2 YYEKEE (reference sequence). The V and J ends lost 3 bases and 5 bases, in that order; junction bases with no gene match: 8. The CDR3 totals 15 residues. The CDR3: CASSSSLGGNNEQFF. The CDR3 DNA follows: TGTGCCAGCAGCTCTTCGTTGGGGGGGAACAATGAGCAGTTCTTC.

V gene TRBV11-2 combines with J gene TRBJ2-2; D call uncertain. This CDR3 spans 18 amino acids. With 3 bases removed from V and 3 bases from J, the gap between germline ends came to 20 bases. Looked up from germline, CDR1 is SGHAT and CDR2 is FQNNGV. The CDR3 region is CASSFPSESPLDTGELFF. The CDR3 coding sequence is TGTGCCAGCAGCTTCCCCTCGGAATCACCCTTGGACACCGGGGAGCTGTTTTTT.

This clonotype was counted ten times or more. The chain is built from TRBV12-3 or TRBV12-4 and TRBJ1-1; 11 bases map to TRBD1. The trim removed 4 bases at V and 6 bases at J, leaving 7 bases unmatched. The CDR3 length is 15 residues. CDR3 DNA: TGTGCCAGCAGTTCCAGGACAGGGGGCACGTCTGAAGCTTTCTTT. Translated, it gives CASSSRTGGTSEAFF.